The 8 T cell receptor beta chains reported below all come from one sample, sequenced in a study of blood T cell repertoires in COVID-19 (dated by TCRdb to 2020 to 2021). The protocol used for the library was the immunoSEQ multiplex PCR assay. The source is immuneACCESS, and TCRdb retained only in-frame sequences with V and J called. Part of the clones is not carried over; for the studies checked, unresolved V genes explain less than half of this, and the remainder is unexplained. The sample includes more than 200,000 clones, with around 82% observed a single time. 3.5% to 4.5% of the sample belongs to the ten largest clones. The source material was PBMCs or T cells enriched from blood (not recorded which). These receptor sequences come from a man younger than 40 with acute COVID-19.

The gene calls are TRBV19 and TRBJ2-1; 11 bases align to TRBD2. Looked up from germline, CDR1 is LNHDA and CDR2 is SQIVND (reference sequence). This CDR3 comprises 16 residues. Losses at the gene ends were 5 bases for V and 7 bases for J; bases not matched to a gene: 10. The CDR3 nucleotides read TGTGCCAGTAGTTCCCTCCTAGCGGGGGGCATGAATGAGCAGTTCTTC. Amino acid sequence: CASSSLLAGGMNEQFF.

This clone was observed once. The CDR3 DNA reads TGTGCCAGCAGACGGACACAAAACACTGAAGCTTTCTTT. It is translated as CASRRTQNTEAFF. The chain uses TRBV12-3 or TRBV12-4 and TRBJ1-1; a weak D match, TRBD1 (5 bases). The V end lost 6 bases, the J end lost 2 bases, and 10 bases lay between the germline ends. The CDR3 covers 13 residues.

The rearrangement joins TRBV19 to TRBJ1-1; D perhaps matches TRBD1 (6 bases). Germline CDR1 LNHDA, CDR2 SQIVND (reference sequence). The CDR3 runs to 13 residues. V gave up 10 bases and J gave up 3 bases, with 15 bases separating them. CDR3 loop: CATSRGWDTEAFF. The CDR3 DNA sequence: TGTGCCACAAGCAGGGGTTGGGACACTGAAGCTTTCTTT.

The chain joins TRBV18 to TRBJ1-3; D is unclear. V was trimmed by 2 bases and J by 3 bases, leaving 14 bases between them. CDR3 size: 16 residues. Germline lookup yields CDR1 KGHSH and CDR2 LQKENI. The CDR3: CASSPAAGSVGNTIYF. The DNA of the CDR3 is TGTGCCAGCTCACCAGCGGCCGGGTCGGTTGGAAACACCATATATTTT.

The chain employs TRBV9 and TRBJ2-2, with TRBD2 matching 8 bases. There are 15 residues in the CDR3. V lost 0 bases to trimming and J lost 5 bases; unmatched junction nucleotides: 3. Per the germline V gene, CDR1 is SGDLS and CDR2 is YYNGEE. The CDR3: CASSVGSGVTGELFF. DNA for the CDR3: TGTGCCAGCAGCGTAGGTAGCGGGGTTACCGGGGAGCTGTTTTTT.

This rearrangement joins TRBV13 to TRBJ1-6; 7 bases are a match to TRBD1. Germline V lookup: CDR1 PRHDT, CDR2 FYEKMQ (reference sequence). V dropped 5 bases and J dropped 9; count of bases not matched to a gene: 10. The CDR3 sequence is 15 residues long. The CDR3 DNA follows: TGTGCCAGCAGCCCCGTAACAGGGGCGGGTTCACCCCTCCACTTT. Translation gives CASSPVTGAGSPLHF. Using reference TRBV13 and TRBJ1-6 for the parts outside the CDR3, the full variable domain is AAGVIQSPRHLIKEKRETATLKCYPIPRHDTVYWYQQGPGQDPQFLISFYEKMQSDKGSIPDRFSAQQFSDYHSELNMSSLELGDSALYFCASSPVTGAGSPLHFGNGTRLTVT.

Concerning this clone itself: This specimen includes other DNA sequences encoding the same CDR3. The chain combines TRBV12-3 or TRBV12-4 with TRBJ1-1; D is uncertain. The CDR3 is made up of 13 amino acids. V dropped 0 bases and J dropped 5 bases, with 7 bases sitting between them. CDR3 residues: CASSLALGTEAFF. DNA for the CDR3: TGTGCCAGCAGTTTAGCACTCGGGACTGAAGCTTTCTTT.

The CDR3 sequence is CASRGTESEKLFF. CDR3 DNA: TGTGCCAGCAGAGGGACAGAGAGTGAAAAACTGTTTTTT. This sequence joins TRBV12-3 or TRBV12-4 and TRBJ1-4; 7 bases align to TRBD1. The CDR3 totals 13 residues. The trim removed 6 bases at V and 7 bases at J, leaving 5 bases unmatched.